This T cell receptor beta chain was retrieved from a study of control samples from healthy donors and cancer patients. Here immunoSEQ multiplex PCR was the method, and the copy in TCRdb shows in-frame clones only, minus some. The sample lists roughly 130,000 clones; roughly 90% were seen once. The sample consisted of blood. The clonotype comes from a man between 18 and 29 years old in good health.

The CDR3 nucleotides read TGTGCCAGCAGTTATACCGGGACATCTCTCCAAGAGACCCAGTACTTC. This gives the protein CASSYTGTSLQETQYF. The J gene is TRBJ2-5, the V gene TRBV6-5; D is perhaps TRBD1 (6 bases). Per germline, CDR1 MNHEY and CDR2 SVGAGI. Trimming took 3 bases from V and 1 from J, leaving 15 bases between them. CDR3 length: 16 residues.